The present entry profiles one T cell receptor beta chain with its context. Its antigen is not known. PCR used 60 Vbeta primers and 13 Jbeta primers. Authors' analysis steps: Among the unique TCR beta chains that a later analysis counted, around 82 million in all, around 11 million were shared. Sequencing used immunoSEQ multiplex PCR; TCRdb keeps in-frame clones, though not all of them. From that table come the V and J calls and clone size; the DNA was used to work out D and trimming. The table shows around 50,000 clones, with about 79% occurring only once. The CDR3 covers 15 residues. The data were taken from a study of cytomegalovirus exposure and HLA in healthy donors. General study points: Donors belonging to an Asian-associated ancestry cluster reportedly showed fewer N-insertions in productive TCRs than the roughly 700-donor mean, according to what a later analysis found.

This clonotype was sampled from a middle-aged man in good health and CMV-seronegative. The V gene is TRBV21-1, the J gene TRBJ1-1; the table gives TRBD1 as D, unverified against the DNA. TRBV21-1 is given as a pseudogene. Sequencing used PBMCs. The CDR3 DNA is TGTGCCAGCCCTCAAGCGGGACAGGGGCTCACTGAAGCTTTCTTT. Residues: CASPQAGQGLTEAFF.